This T cell receptor (beta chain) was observed in a study of blood T cell repertoires in COVID-19. Study-level background: The analysed material was cDNA or gDNA that came from T cells, B-cell-depleted T cells, or PBMCs.

V was pared by 4 bases and J by 4 bases, with 19 bases between. Germline CDR1 SGHVS, CDR2 FNYEAQ. This CDR3 region has 17 residues. Only in-frame clones appear in the TCRdb table, and some are missing; sequencing was by immunoSEQ multiplex PCR. The sample has some 70,000 clones, approximately 86% seen once. The genes are TRBV7-6 and TRBJ2-2, with a weak D call TRBD2 (6 bases). The source is a man between 40 and 49 years old with COVID-19, enrolled during active disease. The sample consisted of peripheral blood. The DNA for the CDR3 is TGTGCCAGCAGCTCTGGGCTGAGGAGGGATCTCACCGGGGAGCTGTTTTTT. As protein: CASSSGLRRDLTGELFF.